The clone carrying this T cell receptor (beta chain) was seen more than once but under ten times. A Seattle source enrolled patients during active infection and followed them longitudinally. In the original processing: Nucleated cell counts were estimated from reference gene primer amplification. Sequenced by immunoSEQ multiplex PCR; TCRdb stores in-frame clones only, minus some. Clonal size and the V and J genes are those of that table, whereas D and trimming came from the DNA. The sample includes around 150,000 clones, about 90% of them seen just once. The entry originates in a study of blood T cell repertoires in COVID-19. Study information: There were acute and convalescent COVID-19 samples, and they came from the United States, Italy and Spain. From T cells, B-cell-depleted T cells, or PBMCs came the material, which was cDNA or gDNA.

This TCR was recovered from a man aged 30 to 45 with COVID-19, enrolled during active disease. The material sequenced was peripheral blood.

The CDR3 nucleotides read TGCGCCAGCAGCCAAGAGGAGGGGCTGGGCACTGAAGCTTTCTTT. This gives the protein CASSQEEGLGTEAFF. The chain carries TRBV4-3 and TRBJ1-1; perhaps TRBD1 as D (5 bases). The germline V and J ends were trimmed by 0 bases and 4 bases, with 12 bases remaining between them. Germline V lookup: CDR1 LGHNA, CDR2 YSLEER. The CDR3 is 15 residues long.